This T cell receptor (beta chain) emerged from a study of T cell responses to AZD1222 COVID-19 vaccine. TCRdb's table, derived via immunoSEQ multiplex PCR, lists solely in-frame clones and lacks some. The sample gives over 130,000 clones, around 90% of which show up once; approximately 4% is in the top ten. Germline loops: CDR1 SEHNR, CDR2 FQNEAQ (reference sequence). The V and J ends lost 1 base and 7 bases, in that order; junction bases with no gene match: 3. CDR3 length: 14 amino acids. Specimen: peripheral blood, collected 28 days after the second AZD1222 dose. The origin of this receptor is an adult who received the AZD1222 COVID-19 vaccine. The chain joins TRBV7-9 to TRBJ1-2, with 10 bases lining up with TRBD1. The DNA of the CDR3 is TGTGCCAGCAGCTTAGGGACAGGGGGTCTTGGCTACACCTTC. Translated: CASSLGTGGLGYTF.